A selection of T cell receptor beta chains follows, all from one sample in a study of lymphopenia after photon versus proton radiotherapy. The repertoire was sequenced with immunoSEQ multiplex PCR; TCRdb's copy has only in-frame clones and lacks some. This sample has tens of thousands of clones, with around 80% found just once. This specimen was peripheral blood, taken from a patient treated with photon-based radiotherapy. Every receptor here comes from a man aged 50-59 years with gastric cancer. Each CDR3 is given with its conserved first and last residue. D genes are given only for firm matches. Clone size appears in some rows only: once, few, many, or a class for an expanded clone.

V	D	J	size	DNA	CDR3
TRBV29-1	TRBD1	TRBJ2-1	.	TGCAGCGCCCAAGAGCTAAAAAACAGGGGGATAGAAAATGAGCAGTTCTTC	CSAQELKNRGIENEQFF
TRBV19	.	TRBJ1-4	.	TGTGCCAGTAGTATGTGGGGCGATGAAAAACTGTTTTTT	CASSMWGDEKLFF
TRBV7-2	.	TRBJ2-6	.	TGTGCCAGCAGCTTAGGGGGACCTTGGACCTCTGGGGCCAACGTCCTGACTTTC	CASSLGGPWTSGANVLTF
TRBV6-5	TRBD1	TRBJ1-2	.	TGTGCCAGCAGTTACGAACCCCGACAGGGGGACTATGGCTACACCTTC	CASSYEPRQGDYGYTF
TRBV19	.	TRBJ1-4	.	TGTGCCAGTAGTATACCGGGTGAAAAACTGTTTTTT	CASSIPGEKLFF
TRBV6-1	TRBD1	TRBJ1-4	.	TGTGCCAGCAGTGATATGGGACAGCTCAATGAAAAACTGTTTTTT	CASSDMGQLNEKLFF
TRBV11-2	.	TRBJ1-2	.	TGTGCAAGCAGCTTACCCCGCGGCTATGGCTACACCTTC	CASSLPRGYGYTF
TRBV2	.	TRBJ1-5	.	TGTGCCAGCAGTGAAGAGGGGGGACGGCAGCCCCAGCATTTT	CASSEEGGRQPQHF
TRBV9	.	TRBJ2-3	.	TGTGCCAGCAGCGTAGCAGGCGGGAGCACAGATACGCAGTATTTT	CASSVAGGSTDTQYF
TRBV6-5	.	TRBJ1-2	.	TGTGCCAGCAGTTATCAGGGAAAAGTTGGCTACACCTTC	CASSYQGKVGYTF
TRBV5-1	TRBD2	TRBJ2-7	once	TGCGCCAGCAGCTTGGAGGCTAGCGGTTACGAGCAGTACTTC	CASSLEASGYEQYF
TRBV9	.	TRBJ2-2	.	TGTGCCAGCAGCGTAGATGGCGGGAACACCGGGGAGCTGTTTTTT	CASSVDGGNTGELFF
TRBV6-5	.	TRBJ1-5	.	TGTGCCAGCAGTTACTCCCGGGAGGGGGCCCAGCATTTT	CASSYSREGAQHF
TRBV19	TRBD2	TRBJ2-2	few	TGTGCCAGTAGTATCGGGACTATTAGCGGGGAGCTGTTTTTT	CASSIGTISGELFF
TRBV4-3	.	TRBJ1-1	.	TGCGCCAGCAGCCAAGGTTTTGCCGGAAAGGACGCTGAAGCTTTCTTT	CASSQGFAGKDAEAFF
TRBV4-3	.	TRBJ2-5	.	TGCGCCAGCAGCAGGACCGCAGGCCAAGAGACCCAGTACTTC	CASSRTAGQETQYF
TRBV5-6	TRBD2	TRBJ2-1	.	TGTGCCAGCAGCTTGATAGCTAGCGGAATCGTCTCCTACAATGAGCAGTTCTTC	CASSLIASGIVSYNEQFF
TRBV10-2	.	TRBJ2-7	.	TGCGCCAGCTCCAGGGGGACTCCAGCCTACGAGCAGTACTTC	CASSRGTPAYEQYF
TRBV9	TRBD2	TRBJ2-1	.	TGTGCCAGCAGCGTTCGGGGGAATAGCGGGAGTCGGCCATCGAGGGAGCAGTTCTTC	CASSVRGNSGSRPSREQFF
TRBV4-1	.	TRBJ2-1	.	TGCGCCAGCAGCCAAGAAGCCCTCTCCTACAATGAGCAGTTCTTC	CASSQEALSYNEQFF
TRBV11-2	TRBD2	TRBJ2-1	medium-sized	TGTGCCAGCAGCTTAGTCGGGACTATATACAATGAGCAGTTCTTC	CASSLVGTIYNEQFF